This T cell receptor (beta chain) emerged from a study of glioma-infiltrating T cells. General observations from the study: Very few CDR3 sequences were shared between tissue and blood. Tissue-blood divergence was below expectation in non-neoplastic patients, above in gliomas.

Trimming took off 10 bases at V and 7 bases at J, with 22 bases between the two ends. Germline CDR1 MNHEY, CDR2 SVGEGT. This CDR3 contains 14 residues. Amplification of TCR alpha and beta CDR3 regions from RNA used iRepertoire nested multiplex PCR. For one-step reverse transcription and amplification, about 90-450 ng of tissue mRNA or PBMC total RNA was used. One entry per CDR3 protein, called by TCRdb with MiXCR from the multiplex PCR reads. The sample lists under 200,000 distinct CDR3 sequences, 43% occurring once. This clonotype is a singleton in its sample. Antigen unknown. Just one base apart from a much larger clone, this may be a read error.

Sequenced input: glioma tissue, nonneoplastic brain tissue, or PBMCs (not recorded which). The chain recombines TRBV6-2 or TRBV6-3 with TRBJ2-5, with D tentatively TRBD2 (6 bases). The source is a human donor with low-grade glioma or glioblastoma, undergoing nonglioma brain surgery, or in good health (not recorded which). The CDR3 loop is CAINESGDQGTQYF. For the CDR3, the DNA is TGTGCCATCAACGAATCGGGGGACCAGGGGACCCAGTACTTC.